The entry that follows covers one T cell receptor (beta chain) sequence. Its antigen remains unidentified. The sample originates from a study of T-cell memory formation after mild COVID-19. 5'RACE, which relied on constant-segment primers, yielded TCR alpha and TCR beta cDNA libraries carrying sample barcodes and UMIs. A single record per CDR3 protein comes from TCRdb applying MiXCR to the 5' RACE reads. The data show 250,000 to 350,000 distinct CDR3 sequences, 13% to 15% seen once. General study points: Whether day 37 second-wave clones are SARS-CoV-2-specific was not confirmed.

Sequencing was carried out using PBMCs or a T cell subset sorted from them (not recorded which). This sequence originates from a man in his late teens or twenties who had mild COVID-19 (a few samples of this study predate the infection). Cell type and time point are not known.

The CDR3 DNA sequence: TGTGCCAGCAGAGCCGGGACAGGGGACCCTGAAGCTTTCTTT. Its translation: CASRAGTGDPEAFF. The chain recombines TRBV7-2 with TRBJ1-1, with 10 bases identical to TRBD1. Per the germline V gene, CDR1 is SGHTA and CDR2 is FQGNSA. The CDR3 is 14 residues long. V trimming: 6 bases; J trimming: 6 bases; junction bases outside the gene matches: 7.